The clone carrying this T cell receptor (beta chain) was counted many times. Its antigen is currently unknown. The data originate from a study of T-cell memory formation after mild COVID-19. Overall study results and limits: The study found balanced CD4/CD8 in clones contracting day 15 to 85 and a CD4+ lean in later expanders.

Amplification by 5'RACE using constant-segment primers produced TCR alpha and TCR beta cDNA libraries that carried sample barcodes and UMIs. MiXCR was run by TCRdb on the 5' RACE reads, yielding one entry per CDR3 protein. The sample lists approximately 270,000 distinct CDR3 sequences; 15% to 20% were seen once. The sequenced sample was PBMCs or a T cell subset sorted from them (not recorded which). The receptor's source is a man aged 18 to 30 who had mild COVID-19 (a few samples of this study predate the infection). Cell type and time point are not known.

The CDR3 sequence: CASRVDSSYEQYF. CDR3 nucleotides: TGTGCCAGCAGGGTAGACAGTTCCTACGAGCAGTACTTC. The genes are TRBV2 and TRBJ2-7; a possible D gene is TRBD1 (5 bases). CDR3 length: 13 amino acids. Germline V lookup: CDR1 SNHLY, CDR2 FYNNEI. V lost 6 bases and J 1 base, leaving 10 bases between the germline ends.